These T cell receptor beta chains were read from a single sample in a study of response to subunit inactivated influenza vaccine. Using its own MiXCR run on the RT-PCR reads, TCRdb lists one record per CDR3 protein. The sample records about 570,000 distinct CDR3 sequences, about 11% being singletons. This sample was shared with a second study, whose subject was T cells expressing NK-cell markers.

The input for sequencing was PBMCs from blood, taken on the day of vaccination. The origin of the receptors is a man over 45 who received an inactivated influenza vaccine. CDR3s include the opening cysteine and the closing phenylalanine or tryptophan. Fields, in order: clone size, D gene, V gene, J gene, CDR3 protein, CDR3 DNA. D genes are given only for firm matches. Only part of the rows carry a size: once, few, many, or a class if the clone is expanded.

clone_size: .
d_call: .
v_call: TRBV9
j_call: TRBJ2-5
cdr3_aa: CASSVDKGTQYF
cdr3_nt: TGTGCCAGCAGCGTAGACAAAGGGACCCAGTACTTC

clone_size: .
d_call: .
v_call: TRBV7-2
j_call: TRBJ2-7
cdr3_aa: CASSPRTDYSYEQYF
cdr3_nt: TGTGCCAGCAGCCCCCGGACAGATTACTCCTACGAGCAGTACTTC

clone_size: .
d_call: .
v_call: TRBV2
j_call: TRBJ2-1
cdr3_aa: CASSLLAPGEQFF
cdr3_nt: TGTGCCAGCAGTTTACTAGCCCCCGGGGAGCAGTTCTTC

clone_size: few
d_call: .
v_call: TRBV4-3
j_call: TRBJ2-3
cdr3_aa: CASSQGQGSTADTQYF
cdr3_nt: TGCGCCAGCAGCCAAGGTCAGGGGTCTACGGCAGATACGCAGTATTTT

clone_size: many
d_call: TRBD2
v_call: TRBV29-1
j_call: TRBJ2-1
cdr3_aa: CSATSTSGSSYNEQFF
cdr3_nt: TGCAGCGCCACTTCGACTAGCGGGAGCTCCTACAATGAGCAGTTCTTC

clone_size: few
d_call: TRBD1
v_call: TRBV20-1
j_call: TRBJ2-4
cdr3_aa: CSARAARGQRPRENIQYF
cdr3_nt: TGCAGTGCTAGAGCTGCTCGGGGACAGCGGCCTCGAGAGAACATTCAGTACTTC

clone_size: few
d_call: .
v_call: TRBV20-1
j_call: TRBJ1-5
cdr3_aa: CSARGTSDQPQHF
cdr3_nt: TGCAGTGCTCGAGGGACTTCGGATCAGCCCCAGCATTTT

clone_size: .
d_call: .
v_call: TRBV12-3/TRBV12-4
j_call: TRBJ2-5
cdr3_aa: CASSRNTGNVETQYF
cdr3_nt: TGTGCCAGCAGTCGGAACACCGGGAACGTCGAGACCCAGTACTTC

clone_size: .
d_call: .
v_call: TRBV7-8
j_call: TRBJ2-2
cdr3_aa: CASSFNLNTGELFF
cdr3_nt: TGTGCCAGCAGCTTTAACTTGAACACCGGGGAGCTGTTTTTT

clone_size: few
d_call: TRBD2
v_call: TRBV15
j_call: TRBJ2-3
cdr3_aa: CATSRDREGAGMRTDTQYF
cdr3_nt: TGTGCCACCAGCAGAGATCGGGAGGGCGCGGGGATGCGCACAGATACGCAGTATTTT

clone_size: few
d_call: .
v_call: TRBV4-2
j_call: TRBJ1-1
cdr3_aa: CASSQDLAVNTEAFF
cdr3_nt: TGTGCCAGCAGCCAAGATCTGGCGGTGAACACTGAAGCTTTCTTT

clone_size: few
d_call: TRBD1
v_call: TRBV5-5
j_call: TRBJ2-1
cdr3_aa: CASSFLARGDRGFNEQFF
cdr3_nt: TGTGCCAGCAGCTTTCTGGCGCGGGGGGACAGGGGTTTCAATGAGCAGTTCTTC

clone_size: many
d_call: .
v_call: TRBV7-2
j_call: TRBJ2-5
cdr3_aa: CASSPLPVGNGGETQYF
cdr3_nt: TGTGCCAGCAGCCCCCTGCCTGTGGGAAATGGTGGGGAGACCCAGTACTTC

clone_size: many
d_call: .
v_call: TRBV7-9
j_call: TRBJ1-2
cdr3_aa: CASSLDISNYGYTF
cdr3_nt: TGTGCCAGCAGCCTGGACATCTCTAACTATGGCTACACCTTC

clone_size: few
d_call: .
v_call: TRBV9
j_call: TRBJ2-2
cdr3_aa: CASSVGSPGELFF
cdr3_nt: TGTGCCAGCAGCGTAGGGAGTCCCGGGGAGCTGTTTTTT

clone_size: .
d_call: .
v_call: TRBV5-1
j_call: TRBJ2-6
cdr3_aa: CASSDLSGANVLTF
cdr3_nt: TGCGCCAGCTCGGACCTCTCTGGGGCCAACGTCCTGACTTTC

clone_size: many
d_call: .
v_call: TRBV5-1
j_call: TRBJ2-5
cdr3_aa: CASSLGGPTYQETQYF
cdr3_nt: TGCGCCAGCAGCTTGGGTGGACCCACGTACCAAGAGACCCAGTACTTC

clone_size: .
d_call: TRBD2
v_call: TRBV7-8
j_call: TRBJ2-1
cdr3_aa: CASTPGLAGGFYNEQFF
cdr3_nt: TGTGCCAGCACGCCGGGACTAGCGGGAGGATTCTACAATGAGCAGTTCTTC

clone_size: many
d_call: .
v_call: TRBV29-1
j_call: TRBJ2-7
cdr3_aa: CSVVGAPDQAYEQYF
cdr3_nt: TGCAGCGTTGTAGGCGCCCCAGACCAAGCTTACGAGCAGTACTTC

clone_size: .
d_call: TRBD2
v_call: TRBV5-1
j_call: TRBJ2-2
cdr3_aa: CASSVSGLNTGELFF
cdr3_nt: TGCGCCAGCAGCGTTAGCGGGCTGAACACCGGGGAGCTGTTTTTT

clone_size: many
d_call: .
v_call: TRBV7-6
j_call: TRBJ2-7
cdr3_aa: CASSLSTGYEQYF
cdr3_nt: TGTGCCAGCAGCTTATCAACAGGTTACGAGCAGTACTTC

clone_size: few
d_call: .
v_call: TRBV3-1
j_call: TRBJ2-4
cdr3_aa: CASSQDPPGRGGGKNIQYF
cdr3_nt: TGTGCCAGCAGCCAAGATCCCCCAGGAAGGGGAGGCGGCAAAAACATTCAGTACTTC

clone_size: .
d_call: TRBD2
v_call: TRBV5-1
j_call: TRBJ2-1
cdr3_aa: CASSLTTSGGAHNEQFF
cdr3_nt: TGCGCCAGCAGCTTGACTACTAGCGGGGGGGCCCACAATGAGCAGTTCTTC

clone_size: .
d_call: TRBD2
v_call: TRBV18
j_call: TRBJ2-1
cdr3_aa: CASSPLSGSGYNEQFF
cdr3_nt: TGTGCCAGCTCACCACTCAGCGGGAGTGGGTACAATGAGCAGTTCTTC

clone_size: many
d_call: .
v_call: TRBV30
j_call: TRBJ2-1
cdr3_aa: CASRQLGYNEQFF
cdr3_nt: TGTGCCTCCCGACAGCTTGGCTACAATGAGCAGTTCTTC

clone_size: few
d_call: .
v_call: TRBV20-1
j_call: TRBJ1-1
cdr3_aa: CSAPNFKQEPTEAFF
cdr3_nt: TGCAGTGCTCCAAACTTTAAACAGGAGCCCACTGAAGCTTTCTTT

clone_size: few
d_call: .
v_call: TRBV6-5
j_call: TRBJ2-7
cdr3_aa: CASSYSTLNYEQYF
cdr3_nt: TGTGCCAGCAGTTACTCGACCCTCAACTACGAGCAGTACTTC

clone_size: .
d_call: TRBD1
v_call: TRBV5-1
j_call: TRBJ2-1
cdr3_aa: CASRQTGVYNEQFF
cdr3_nt: TGCGCCAGCAGACAGACAGGGGTCTACAATGAGCAGTTCTTC

clone_size: few
d_call: TRBD1
v_call: TRBV18
j_call: TRBJ2-5
cdr3_aa: CASSLSGQGPETQYF
cdr3_nt: TGTGCCAGCTCACTATCGGGACAGGGGCCCGAGACCCAGTACTTC

clone_size: few
d_call: .
v_call: TRBV5-1
j_call: TRBJ1-1
cdr3_aa: CASSLEATGTEAFF
cdr3_nt: TGCGCCAGCAGCTTGGAAGCTACGGGCACTGAAGCTTTCTTT

clone_size: .
d_call: .
v_call: TRBV4-3
j_call: TRBJ2-2
cdr3_aa: CASSRVDGVTGELFF
cdr3_nt: TGCGCCAGCAGCCGGGTTGATGGCGTCACCGGGGAGCTGTTTTTT

clone_size: .
d_call: TRBD2
v_call: TRBV6-2/TRBV6-3
j_call: TRBJ2-2
cdr3_aa: CASRPGLAGVTGELFF
cdr3_nt: TGTGCCAGCAGACCTGGACTAGCGGGAGTCACCGGGGAGCTGTTTTTT

clone_size: few
d_call: TRBD2
v_call: TRBV5-6
j_call: TRBJ2-7
cdr3_aa: CASSAMTSGGLQQYF
cdr3_nt: TGTGCCAGCAGCGCGATGACTAGCGGGGGACTCCAGCAGTACTTC

clone_size: few
d_call: TRBD2
v_call: TRBV3-1
j_call: TRBJ2-1
cdr3_aa: CASSQDPASGYNEQFF
cdr3_nt: TGTGCCAGCAGCCAAGATCCGGCTAGCGGATACAATGAGCAGTTCTTC

clone_size: few
d_call: TRBD2
v_call: TRBV20-1
j_call: TRBJ2-5
cdr3_aa: CSASPPGGRETQYF
cdr3_nt: TGCAGTGCTAGCCCCCCGGGGGGGCGCGAGACCCAGTACTTC

clone_size: many
d_call: .
v_call: TRBV5-1
j_call: TRBJ2-2
cdr3_aa: CASSLPGGGGELFF
cdr3_nt: TGCGCCAGCAGCTTGCCCGGAGGAGGCGGGGAGCTGTTTTTT

clone_size: .
d_call: TRBD1
v_call: TRBV11-2
j_call: TRBJ1-2
cdr3_aa: CASSLGPWTGPTTNYGYTF
cdr3_nt: TGTGCCAGCAGCTTAGGTCCGTGGACAGGCCCCACTACTAACTATGGCTACACCTTC